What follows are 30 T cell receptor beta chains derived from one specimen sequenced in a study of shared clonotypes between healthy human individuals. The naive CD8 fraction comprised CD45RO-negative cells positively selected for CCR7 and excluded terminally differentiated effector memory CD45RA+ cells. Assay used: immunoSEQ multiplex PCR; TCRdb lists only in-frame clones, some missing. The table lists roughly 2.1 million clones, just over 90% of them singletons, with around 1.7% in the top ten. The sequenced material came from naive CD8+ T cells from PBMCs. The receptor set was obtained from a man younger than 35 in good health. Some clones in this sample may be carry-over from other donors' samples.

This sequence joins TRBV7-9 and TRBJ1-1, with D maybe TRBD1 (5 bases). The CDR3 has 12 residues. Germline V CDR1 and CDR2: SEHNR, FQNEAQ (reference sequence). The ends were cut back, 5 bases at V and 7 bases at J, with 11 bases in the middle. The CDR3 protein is CASSVGGDEAFF. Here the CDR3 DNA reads TGTGCCAGCAGCGTTGGGGGGGATGAAGCTTTCTTT.

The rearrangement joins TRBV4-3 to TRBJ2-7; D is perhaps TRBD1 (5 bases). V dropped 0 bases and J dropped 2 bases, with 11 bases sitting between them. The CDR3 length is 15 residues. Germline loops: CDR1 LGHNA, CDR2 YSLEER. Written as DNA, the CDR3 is TGCGCCAGCAGCCAAGAAATAGGGGATACCTACGAGCAGTACTTC. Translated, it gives CASSQEIGDTYEQYF.

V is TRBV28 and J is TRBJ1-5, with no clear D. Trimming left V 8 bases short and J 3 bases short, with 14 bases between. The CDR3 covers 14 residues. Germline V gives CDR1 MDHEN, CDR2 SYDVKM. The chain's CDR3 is CASRSRDLNQPQHF. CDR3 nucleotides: TGTGCCAGCCGTTCTAGGGATCTCAATCAGCCCCAGCATTTT.

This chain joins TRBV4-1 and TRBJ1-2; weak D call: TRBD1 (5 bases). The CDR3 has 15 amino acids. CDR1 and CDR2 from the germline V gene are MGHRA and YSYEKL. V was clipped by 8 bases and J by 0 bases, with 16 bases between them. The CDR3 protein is CASRPGDLPNYGYTF. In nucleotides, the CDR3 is TGCGCCAGCCGCCCGGGGGACCTCCCTAACTATGGCTACACCTTC.

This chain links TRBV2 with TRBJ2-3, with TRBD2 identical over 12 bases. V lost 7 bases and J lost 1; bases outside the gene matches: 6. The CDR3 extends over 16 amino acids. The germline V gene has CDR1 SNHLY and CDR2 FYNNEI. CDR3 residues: CASTQLAGGGTDTQYF. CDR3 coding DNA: TGTGCCAGCACCCAACTAGCGGGAGGAGGCACAGATACGCAGTATTTT.

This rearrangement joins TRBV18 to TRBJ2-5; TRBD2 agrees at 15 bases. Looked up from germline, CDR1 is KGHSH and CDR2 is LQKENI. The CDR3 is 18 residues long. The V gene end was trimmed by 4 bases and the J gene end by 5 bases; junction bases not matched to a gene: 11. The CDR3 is CASSHPGLAGGPKETQYF. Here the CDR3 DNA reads TGTGCCAGCTCACATCCAGGACTAGCGGGAGGGCCGAAGGAGACCCAGTACTTC.

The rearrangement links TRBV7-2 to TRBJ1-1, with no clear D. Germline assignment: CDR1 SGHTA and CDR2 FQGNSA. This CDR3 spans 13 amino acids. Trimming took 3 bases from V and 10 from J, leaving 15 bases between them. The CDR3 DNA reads TGTGCCAGCAGCTTGGGAGGGCCAGCGGGAGCTTTCTTT. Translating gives CASSLGGPAGAFF.

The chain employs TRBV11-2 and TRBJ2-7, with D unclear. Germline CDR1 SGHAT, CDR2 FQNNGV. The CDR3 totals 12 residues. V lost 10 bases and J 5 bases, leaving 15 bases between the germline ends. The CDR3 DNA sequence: TGTGCCACCCCTGGGTATGGCCACGAGCAGTACTTC. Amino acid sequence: CATPGYGHEQYF.

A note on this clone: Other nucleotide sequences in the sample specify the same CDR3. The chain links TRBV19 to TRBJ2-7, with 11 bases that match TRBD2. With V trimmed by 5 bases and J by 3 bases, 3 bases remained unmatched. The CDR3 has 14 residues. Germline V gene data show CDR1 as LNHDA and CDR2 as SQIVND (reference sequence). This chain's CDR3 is CASSPGLAGYEQYF. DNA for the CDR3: TGTGCCAGTAGTCCCGGACTAGCGGGCTACGAGCAGTACTTC.

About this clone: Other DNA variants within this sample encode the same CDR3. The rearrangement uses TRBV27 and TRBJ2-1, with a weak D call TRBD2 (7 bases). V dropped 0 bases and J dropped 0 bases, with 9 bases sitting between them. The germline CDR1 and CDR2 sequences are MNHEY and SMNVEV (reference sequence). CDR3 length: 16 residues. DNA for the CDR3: TGTGCCAGCAGTTTATCGGCGGGGGCCTCCTACAATGAGCAGTTCTTC. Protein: CASSLSAGASYNEQFF.

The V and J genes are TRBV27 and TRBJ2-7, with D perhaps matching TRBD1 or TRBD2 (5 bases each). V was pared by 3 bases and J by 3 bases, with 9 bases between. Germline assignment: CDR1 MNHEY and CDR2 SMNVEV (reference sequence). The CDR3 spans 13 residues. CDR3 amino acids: CASSFWGNYEQYF. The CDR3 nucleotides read TGTGCCAGCAGTTTTTGGGGGAACTACGAGCAGTACTTC.

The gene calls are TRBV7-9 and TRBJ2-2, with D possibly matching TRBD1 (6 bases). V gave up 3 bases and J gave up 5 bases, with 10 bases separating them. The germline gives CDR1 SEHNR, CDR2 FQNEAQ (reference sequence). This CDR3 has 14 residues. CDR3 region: CASSFIQGTGELFF. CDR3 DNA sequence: TGTGCCAGCAGCTTTATACAGGGTACCGGGGAGCTGTTTTTT.

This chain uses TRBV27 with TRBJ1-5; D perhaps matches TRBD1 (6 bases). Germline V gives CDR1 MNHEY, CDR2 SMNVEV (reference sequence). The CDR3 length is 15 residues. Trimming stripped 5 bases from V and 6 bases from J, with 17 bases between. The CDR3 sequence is CASSLEAGGFQPQHF. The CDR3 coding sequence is TGTGCCAGCAGTCTAGAGGCGGGGGGCTTTCAGCCCCAGCATTTT.

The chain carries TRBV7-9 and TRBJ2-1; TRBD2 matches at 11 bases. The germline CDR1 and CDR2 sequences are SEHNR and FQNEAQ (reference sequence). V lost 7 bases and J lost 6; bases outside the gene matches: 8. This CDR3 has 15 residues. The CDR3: CASTNGGLAVNEQFF. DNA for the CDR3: TGTGCCAGCACCAACGGGGGACTAGCGGTCAATGAGCAGTTCTTC.

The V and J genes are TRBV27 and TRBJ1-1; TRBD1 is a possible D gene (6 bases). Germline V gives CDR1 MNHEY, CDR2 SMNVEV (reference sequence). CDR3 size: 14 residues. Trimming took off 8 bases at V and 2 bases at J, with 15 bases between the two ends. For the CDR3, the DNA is TGTGCCAGCGGCGGGGGGGCCTTTAACACTGAAGCTTTCTTT. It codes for CASGGGAFNTEAFF.

Written as DNA, the CDR3 is TGCGCCAGCAGCCCCGGCCTGGGGGCGGGGGGTGAGCAGTTCTTC. It codes for CASSPGLGAGGEQFF. The genes are TRBV4-3 and TRBJ2-1; 8 nucleotides match TRBD2. Germline V gene lookup returns CDR1 LGHNA and CDR2 YSLEER. CDR3 length: 15 residues. Unmatched junction bases numbered 11, after V lost 4 bases and J lost 9 bases.

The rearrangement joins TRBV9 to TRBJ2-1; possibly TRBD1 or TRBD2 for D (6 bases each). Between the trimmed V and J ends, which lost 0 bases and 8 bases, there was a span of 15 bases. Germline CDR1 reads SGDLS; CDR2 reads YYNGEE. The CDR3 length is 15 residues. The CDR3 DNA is TGTGCCAGCAGCGTAGAAGGGGGAGGCCGCGATGAGCAGTTCTTC. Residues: CASSVEGGGRDEQFF.

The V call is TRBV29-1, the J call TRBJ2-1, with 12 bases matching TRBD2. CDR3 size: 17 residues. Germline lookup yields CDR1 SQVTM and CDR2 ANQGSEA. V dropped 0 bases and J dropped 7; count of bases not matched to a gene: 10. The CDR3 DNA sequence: TGCAGCGTTGAAGATCTAGAAACCGGACTAGCGGGAAATGAGCAGTTCTTC. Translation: CSVEDLETGLAGNEQFF.

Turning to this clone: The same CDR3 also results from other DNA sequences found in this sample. Written as DNA, the CDR3 is TGTGCCAGCAGCTCGGGACTAGCGGTTTACGAGCAGTACTTC. It is translated as CASSSGLAVYEQYF. The chain carries TRBV9 and TRBJ2-7, with TRBD2 matching 11 bases. Trimming removed 4 bases from V and 4 bases from J; junction bases left unmatched: 4. Germline assignment: CDR1 SGDLS and CDR2 YYNGEE. CDR3 length: 14 residues.

The CDR3 DNA reads as TGTGCCAGCAGTCCACCTGGGGGGACCCAGTACTTC. It specifies CASSPPGGTQYF. The chain couples TRBV27 to TRBJ2-5; D is tentatively TRBD1 or TRBD2 (5 bases each). Deletions cut 5 bases from V and 7 bases from J, with 11 bases between. The CDR3 spans 12 residues. CDR1 and CDR2 from the germline V gene are MNHEY and SMNVEV (reference sequence).

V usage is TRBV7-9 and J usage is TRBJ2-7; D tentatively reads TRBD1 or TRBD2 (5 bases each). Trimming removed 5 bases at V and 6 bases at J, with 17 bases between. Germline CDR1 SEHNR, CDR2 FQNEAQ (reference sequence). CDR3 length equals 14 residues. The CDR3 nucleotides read TGTGCCAGCAGCGCTGGGGGAAAGGGGTCCGAGCAGTACTTC. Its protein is CASSAGGKGSEQYF.

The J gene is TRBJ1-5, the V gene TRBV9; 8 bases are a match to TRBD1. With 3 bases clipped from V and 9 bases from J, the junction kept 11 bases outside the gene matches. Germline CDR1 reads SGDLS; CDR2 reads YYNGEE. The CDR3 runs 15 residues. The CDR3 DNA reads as TGTGCCAGCAGCGCAGGCGACAGGGGCATTGGGCCCCAGCATTTT. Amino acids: CASSAGDRGIGPQHF.

Here the CDR3 reads CASSFGHLYEQYF. CDR3 sequence (DNA): TGTGCCAGTAGTTTTGGGCACCTCTACGAGCAGTACTTC. V is TRBV19 and J is TRBJ2-7; D is unresolved. The V end lost 5 bases, the J end lost 3 bases, and 11 bases lay between the germline ends. Germline V CDR1 and CDR2: LNHDA, SQIVND (reference sequence). The CDR3 runs 13 residues.

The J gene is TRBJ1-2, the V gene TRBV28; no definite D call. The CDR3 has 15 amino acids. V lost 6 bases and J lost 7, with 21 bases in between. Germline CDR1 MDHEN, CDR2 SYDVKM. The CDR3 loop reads CASRPSRTRKSGYTF. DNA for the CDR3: TGTGCCAGCAGACCGTCCCGAACGAGGAAAAGTGGCTACACCTTC.

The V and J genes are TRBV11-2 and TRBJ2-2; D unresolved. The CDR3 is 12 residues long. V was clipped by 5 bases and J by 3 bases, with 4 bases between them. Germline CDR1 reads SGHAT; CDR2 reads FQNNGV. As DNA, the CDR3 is TGTGCCAGCAGCCCCCACACCGGGGAGCTGTTTTTT. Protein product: CASSPHTGELFF.

This CDR3 reads CASSTLGFTEAFF. DNA of the CDR3: TGTGCCAGTAGTACCCTTGGATTCACTGAAGCTTTCTTT. V and J are TRBV19 and TRBJ1-1, with D unresolved. The germline gives CDR1 LNHDA, CDR2 SQIVND (reference sequence). The V gene lost 4 bases and the J gene lost 4 bases, with 10 bases spanning the gap. The CDR3 has 13 amino acids.

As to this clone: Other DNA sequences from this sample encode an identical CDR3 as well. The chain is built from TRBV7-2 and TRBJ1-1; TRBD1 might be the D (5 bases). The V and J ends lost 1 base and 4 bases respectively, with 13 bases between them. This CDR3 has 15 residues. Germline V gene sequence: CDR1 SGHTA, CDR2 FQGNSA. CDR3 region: CASSLGSQGVTEAFF. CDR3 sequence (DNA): TGTGCCAGCAGCTTAGGGTCTCAAGGGGTCACTGAAGCTTTCTTT.

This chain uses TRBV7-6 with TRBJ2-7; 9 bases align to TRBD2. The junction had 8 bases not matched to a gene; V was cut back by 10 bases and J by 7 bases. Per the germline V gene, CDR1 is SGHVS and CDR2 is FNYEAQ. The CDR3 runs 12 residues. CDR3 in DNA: TGTGCCACCGGTAGCGGGAGAGATGAGCAGTACTTC. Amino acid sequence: CATGSGRDEQYF.

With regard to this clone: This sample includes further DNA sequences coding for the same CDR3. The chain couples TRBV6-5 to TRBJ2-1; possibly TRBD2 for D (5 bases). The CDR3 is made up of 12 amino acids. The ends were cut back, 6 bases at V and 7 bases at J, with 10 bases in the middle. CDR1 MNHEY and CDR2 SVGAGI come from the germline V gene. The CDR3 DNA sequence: TGTGCCAGCAGCCCCACTAGAAATGAGCAGTTCTTC. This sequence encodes CASSPTRNEQFF.

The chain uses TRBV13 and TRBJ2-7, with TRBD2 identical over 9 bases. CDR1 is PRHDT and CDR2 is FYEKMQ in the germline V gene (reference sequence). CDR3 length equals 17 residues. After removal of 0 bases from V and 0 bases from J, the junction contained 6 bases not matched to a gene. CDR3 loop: CASSLGLGGRGSYEQYF. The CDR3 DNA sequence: TGTGCCAGCAGCTTAGGCCTGGGCGGGAGGGGCTCCTACGAGCAGTACTTC. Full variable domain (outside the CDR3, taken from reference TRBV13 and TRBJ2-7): AAGVIQSPRHLIKEKRETATLKCYPIPRHDTVYWYQQGPGQDPQFLISFYEKMQSDKGSIPDRFSAQQFSDYHSELNMSSLELGDSALYFCASSLGLGGRGSYEQYFGPGTRLTVT.